The entry below describes one T cell receptor beta chain. The data derive from a study of blood T cell repertoires in COVID-19. As for the study in general: Researchers got acute and convalescent COVID-19 samples from the United States, Italy and Spain. Sample material is recorded as cDNA or gDNA derived from T cells, B-cell-depleted T cells, or PBMCs.

Source study methods: Nucleated cell number was recorded as an estimate derived from reference gene primer amplification. The protocol was immunoSEQ multiplex PCR, while the TCRdb copy is restricted to in-frame clones and leaves out a portion. D and trimming were read from the DNA, whereas the V and J calls and clone size are those reported in that table. The data hold about 160,000 clones, with 85% to 90% observed a single time. This CDR3 comprises 17 residues. Looked up from germline, CDR1 is SGHTA and CDR2 is FQGNSA. V lost 3 bases to trimming and J lost 0 bases, with 18 bases between them. The sequence derives from an elderly man with acute or convalescent COVID-19. The genes are TRBV7-2 and TRBJ2-7; possibly TRBD2 for D (5 bases). The specimen was peripheral blood. CDR3 in DNA: TGTGCCAGCAGCTTCCGGGTATCCGGCGGGCACTCCTACGAGCAGTACTTC. This encodes CASSFRVSGGHSYEQYF.